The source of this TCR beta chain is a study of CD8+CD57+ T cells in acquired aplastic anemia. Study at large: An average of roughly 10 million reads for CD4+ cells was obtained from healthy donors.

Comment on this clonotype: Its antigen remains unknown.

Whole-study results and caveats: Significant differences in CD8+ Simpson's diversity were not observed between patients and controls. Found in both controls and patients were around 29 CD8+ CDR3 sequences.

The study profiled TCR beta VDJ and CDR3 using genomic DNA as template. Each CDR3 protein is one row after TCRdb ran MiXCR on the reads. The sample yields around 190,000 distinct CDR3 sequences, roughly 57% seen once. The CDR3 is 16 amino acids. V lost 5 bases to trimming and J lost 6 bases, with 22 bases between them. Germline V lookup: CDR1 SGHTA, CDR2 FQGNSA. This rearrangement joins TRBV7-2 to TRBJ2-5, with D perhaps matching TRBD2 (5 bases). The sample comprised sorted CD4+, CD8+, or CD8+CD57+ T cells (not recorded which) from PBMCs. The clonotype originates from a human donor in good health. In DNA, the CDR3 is TGTGCCAGCAGCCTTTCGGGAACACTAACGGGGAAGACCCAGTACTTC. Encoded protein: CASSLSGTLTGKTQYF.